The present entry profiles one TCR beta chain with its context. Its specificity is unknown. The sample originates from a study of OX40 agonist ivuxolimab in advanced cancers. Overall study findings and caveats: Within 6 weeks, CD4+ and CD8+ blood T cells expanded clonally at 0.1 to 3.0 mg/kg.

From germline, CDR1 is LNHDA and CDR2 SQIVND (reference sequence). J was trimmed by 5 bases and V by 1 base; bases with no gene match: 10. The CDR3 has 18 residues. Profiling relied on immunoSEQ multiplex PCR, and the TCRdb table lists in-frame clones only, not all of them. This table holds 75,000 to 95,000 clones, 80% to 95% found once. Source: CD4+ or CD8+ T cells sorted from blood, taken in a trial of the OX40 agonist ivuxolimab. The TCR comes from an adult with an advanced solid tumor such as melanoma, head and neck, liver or kidney cancer. V gene TRBV19 combines with J gene TRBJ2-5; 13 positions match TRBD2. The CDR3: CASSIVSATSGGRETQYF. The CDR3 region has the DNA TGTGCCAGTAGTATAGTTTCTGCGACTAGCGGGGGGCGGGAGACCCAGTACTTC.